The T cell receptor beta chain described here comes from a study of shared clonotypes between healthy human individuals (TCRdb year 2020). For the study in its entirety: A few men and a couple of women, aged 18 to 49 years, made up the cohort. Per donor, three plates each were used for CD4 naive and CD4 memory, two for CD8 naive, and one for CD8 memory. To estimate repertoire size and how much clonotypes are shared between individuals, the study performed deep sequencing of blood TCR repertoires from a few healthy adults. To increase sequencing depth and limit assay-specific biases, different laboratories used diverse techniques to prepare libraries and sequence TCR repertoires. Leukapheresis yielded between about 0.94 and 8.9 billion PBMCs per donor. The full study reports these points: Compared with non-shared clonotypes, the clonotypes found in all four sorted-subset donors had higher generation probabilities. Estimated clonotype richness was generally larger for naive than for memory subsets. Even with the large sequencing depth, rarefaction of the sorted-subset datasets indicated that sequencing was incomplete. Sampling was restricted to blood, and TCR repertoires in tissues likely differ from the TCR repertoires found in blood. Across a handful of donors, approximately 4.6% of naive CD4, roughly 3.4% of naive CD8, about 2.3% of memory CD4, and approximately 0.42% of memory CD8 clonotypes were shared. Pairwise subsampling indicated that sequencing depth was expected to affect the degree of clonotype sharing among donors. Because the study included only a small number of donors, the genetic and exposure-history diversity represented was limited.

About this clone itself: It has no known antigen specificity. Base qualities were left out, and no much larger clone turns up one base away.

Using the deep immunoSEQ assay, multiplex PCR amplified TCR CDR3 regions from genomic DNA. Genomic DNA extracted from each cell subset was distributed evenly over all wells of several immunoSEQ 96-well plates, and each plate served as one replicate. Each replicate PCR for sorted subsets received about 220 ng genomic DNA, equal to some 32,000 T cell genomes. Purified libraries were measured with a Qubit 3.0 fluorometer, size-checked on a Bioanalyzer 2100, and measured again with the KAPA Library Quantification kit. Every immunoSEQ 96-well plate was sequenced on a separate single-read 150-cycle Illumina NextSeq 550 flow cell. In the source study's methods: Because the immunoSEQ output held only junctional sequences and lacked quality scores, the filtering could not match the filtering applied to full-length reads. Sequences were annotated with PyIR, a Python wrapper for IgBLAST v1.9, using IMGT germline references to assign V/J genes and CDR3. Reads were removed for weak V/J assignments (E-value above 1e-6), missing CDR3, stop codons, out-of-frame junctions, or ambiguous translated residues. V3J clonotypes were defined by identical inferred V gene, J gene, and CDR3 amino acid sequence. Percentage overlap between repertoires was calculated by dividing the number of shared unique clonotypes by the size of the smaller repertoire. Three approaches were used to assess repertoire richness: RTK rarefaction, the Chao1 estimator, and Recon v2.1 estimates of unobserved clonotypes. Generation probabilities were computed with OLGA for all TCRbeta clonotypes obtained by the gDNA method from several donors. The table was pulled from immuneACCESS by TCRdb, which kept in-frame rearrangements only. Such tables lose some clones; where checked, under half of the loss comes from unresolved V genes, and the rest has no known cause. V, J and clone size derive from that table, while D and trimming were established from the DNA sequence. The sample table holds millions of clones, of which less than 95% were seen once. The ten largest clones capture around 1.1% of the sample.

For the CD8 naive samples, CD45RO-negative cells were positively selected for CCR7, yielding a CD45RA+CCR7+ population from which TemRA cells were excluded. The donors were healthy, HIV-negative adults who had no recently reported acute infections or vaccinations. Every donor was a Caucasian adult residing in Nashville, Tennessee, USA. After blood collection by leukapheresis, PBMCs were isolated using Ficoll-Histopaque density gradient centrifugation and then cryopreserved in the vapor phase of liquid nitrogen. Purity and quantity of every magnetically sorted T cell population were checked by analytical flow cytometry. Each sorted fraction had its genomic DNA isolated and then quantified by UV absorbance on a Nanodrop 2000c. The sample was naive CD8+ T cells sorted from blood. According to the study, the label for this sample's cell subset or site signals: CD45RA+CCR7+. The sequence derives from a man in his late teens or twenties in good health.

At the DNA level, the sequence is TGTGCCAGCAGTAGACAGGGGCTAATGAACACTGAAGCTTTCTTT. Its coded protein is CASSRQGLMNTEAFF. Recombination connected TRBV6-5 to TRBJ1-1, with 8 central nucleotides matching TRBD1. Germline trimming: 5 bases from V, 0 bases from J; junction bases outside gene matches: 5. The CDR3 runs 15 residues from the cysteine to the phenylalanine. The sequence is cut down to CDR3 DNA, 45 bases in frame from base 1. In the germline V gene, CDR1 corresponds to MNHEY and CDR2 to SVGAGI.